The rows below give T cell receptor beta chains drawn from one sample of a study of regulatory T cells in long-lasting Graves disease. TCRdb used MiXCR to reprocess the multiplex PCR reads, holding one entry per CDR3 protein. The top ten clones hold approximately 30% of a sample with 350,000 to 450,000 distinct CDR3 sequences, about 23% of them seen once. The material was peripheral blood mononuclear cells (PBMCs), obtained when the disease was refractory, from a patient treated with antithyroid drugs. These receptors all stem from a woman between 40 and 55 years old with Graves disease. CDR3s include the opening cysteine and the closing phenylalanine or tryptophan. A D gene is named only where the DNA matches it firmly. The size field is filled for only some rows; it gives once, few, many or a size class.

V gene,D gene,CDR3 length,J gene,clone size,CDR3 protein,CDR3 DNA
TRBV28,.,14,TRBJ1-5,.,CASSPTWGGQPQHF,TGTGCCAGCAGCCCGACCTGGGGCGGGCAGCCCCAGCATTTT
TRBV12-3/TRBV12-4,.,17,TRBJ2-2,.,CASSVGILGADTGELFF,TGTGCCAGCAGCGTAGGAATCCTGGGGGCGGACACCGGGGAGCTGTTTTTT
TRBV28,.,13,TRBJ1-2,many,CASSSGEHYGYTF,TGTGCCAGCAGCTCAGGGGAACACTATGGCTACACCTTC
TRBV20-1,.,11,TRBJ1-2,few,CSASFAGGYTF,TGCAGTGCTAGTTTTGCGGGTGGCTACACCTTC
TRBV3-1,TRBD2,18,TRBJ2-7,.,CASSQGGTSGQLSYEQYF,TGTGCCAGCAGCCAAGGTGGCACTAGCGGCCAGCTCTCCTACGAGCAGTACTTC
TRBV28,.,12,TRBJ1-5,many,CASSSGSHPQHF,TGTGCCAGCAGTTCCGGTTCTCATCCCCAGCATTTT
TRBV9,.,15,TRBJ1-1,few,CASSVPTGSDPEAFF,TGTGCCAGCAGCGTCCCCACAGGTTCGGACCCTGAAGCTTTCTTT
TRBV28,.,18,TRBJ2-7,.,CASSLSVGVDWGSYEQYF,TGTGCCAGCAGTTTATCGGTGGGGGTGGACTGGGGCTCCTACGAGCAGTACTTC
TRBV28,.,15,TRBJ2-4,.,CASSFRYGFQNIQYF,TGTGCCAGCAGTTTTCGGTATGGGTTCCAAAACATTCAGTACTTC
TRBV5-1,.,16,TRBJ1-2,.,CASSLAEGRRSYGYTF,TGCGCCAGCAGCTTGGCCGAAGGCAGGCGATCTTATGGCTACACCTTC
TRBV19,.,14,TRBJ1-5,few,CASSIRPADQPQHF,TGTGCCAGTAGTATCCGGCCGGCCGATCAGCCCCAGCATTTT
TRBV28,.,14,TRBJ2-7,many,CASSSRILVGEQYF,TGTGCCAGCAGTTCCCGCATATTAGTGGGCGAGCAGTACTTC
TRBV20-1,.,14,TRBJ1-2,.,CSAREFLANYGYTF,TGCAGTGCTAGAGAATTTTTGGCTAACTATGGCTACACCTTC
TRBV29-1,TRBD2,13,TRBJ2-7,many,CSVGLAGNYEQYF,TGCAGCGTTGGCCTAGCGGGGAACTACGAGCAGTACTTC
TRBV9,TRBD2,12,TRBJ2-3,.,CASGRGTDTQYF,TGTGCCAGCGGGAGGGGCACAGATACGCAGTATTTT
TRBV28,.,14,TRBJ1-4,many,CASSLSPGQEKLFF,TGTGCCAGCAGTTTATCACCGGGGCAGGAAAAACTGTTTTTT